The 19 T cell receptor beta chains below were found in one sample sequenced in a study of post-analysis software for immune sequencing data. Regarding the study as a whole: Controls showed lower frequencies than patients for roughly 5 TRBV segments, and TRBV5-6, TRBV5-1 and TRBV20-1 were among these.

Incorporated into the TCR beta cDNA libraries were unique molecular identifiers, which served to reduce PCR and sequencing biases. TCRdb independently ran MiXCR on the PCR reads; one entry per CDR3 protein. This sample carries under 900,000 distinct CDR3 sequences, approximately 53% of them seen once, and the ten largest clones take roughly 4.4%. The antigens of these receptors remain unknown. The sample comprised blood. The receptors originated from a girl aged 10-17 years with multiple sclerosis.

The genes are TRBV5-1 and TRBJ2-4; D assignment may be TRBD1 or TRBD2 (5 bases each). Matching the DNA end better, TRBJ2-5 makes the J call doubtful. The CDR3 consists of 15 residues. Germline values: CDR1 SGHRS, CDR2 YFSETQ. The CDR3 DNA reads TGCGCCAGCAGCTTGGGCAGGGAGATACAAGAGACCCAGTACTTC. It yields the protein CASSLGREIQETQYF.

The chain carries TRBV6-6 and TRBJ2-7; the match to TRBD2 covers 12 bases. Per germline, CDR1 MNHNY and CDR2 SVGAGI (reference sequence). Unmatched junction bases numbered 12, after V lost 5 bases and J lost 4 bases. This CDR3 comprises 17 residues. The CDR3 reads CASSPAARTSGGYEQYF. In DNA form, the CDR3 reads TGTGCCAGCAGTCCCGCGGCCCGAACTAGCGGGGGGTACGAGCAGTACTTC.

This clonotype turned up a few times. The chain couples TRBV12-3 or TRBV12-4 to TRBJ2-7; 11 bases line up with TRBD2. The trim removed 7 bases at V and 1 base at J, leaving 6 bases unmatched. The length of the CDR3 is 15 residues. CDR3 nucleotides: TGTGCCAGCACTGCCGGGACTAGCGGTTCCTACGAGCAGTACTTC. Residues: CASTAGTSGSYEQYF.

The J gene is TRBJ1-1, the V gene TRBV2; D is uncertain. Germline V lookup: CDR1 SNHLY, CDR2 FYNNEI. V was pared by 1 base and J by 2 bases, with 14 bases between. The CDR3 totals 16 residues. In nucleotides, the CDR3 is TGTGCCAGCAGTGAAGAGTTAGGAGTTACCAACACTGAAGCTTTCTTT. It yields the protein CASSEELGVTNTEAFF.

In the case of this clonotype: Possible read error: a much larger clone is one base away. This chain's CDR3 is CASRDRDYEQYF. In nucleotides, the CDR3 is TGTGCCAGCCGGGACAGGGACTACGAGCAGTACTTC. J is TRBJ2-7 and V is TRBV19; 9 nucleotides agree with TRBD1. The CDR3 is 12 residues long. V was clipped by 9 bases and J by 3 bases; unmatched bases: 3. CDR1 is LNHDA and CDR2 is SQIVND in the germline V gene (reference sequence).

V gene TRBV5-1 combines with J gene TRBJ2-6; D perhaps matches TRBD1 (6 bases). The ends were cut back, 0 bases at V and 0 bases at J, with 10 bases in the middle. This CDR3 contains 17 residues. The germline V gene encodes CDR1 SGHRS and CDR2 YFSETQ. CDR3 in DNA: TGCGCCAGCAGCTTGGGTTGGACAGTCTCTGGGGCCAACGTCCTGACTTTC. Translating it yields CASSLGWTVSGANVLTF.

In this sample, this clonotype turned up a few times. J is TRBJ2-7 and V is TRBV3-1; 9 nucleotides line up with TRBD1. Losses at the gene ends were 4 bases for V and 5 bases for J; bases not matched to a gene: 9. Germline V gene data show CDR1 as LGHDT and CDR2 as YNNKEL (reference sequence). There are 15 residues in the CDR3. CDR3 loop: CASSPGQGRSNEQYF. CDR3 in DNA: TGTGCCAGCAGCCCGGGACAGGGTCGGTCTAACGAGCAGTACTTC.

CDR3 in amino acids: CSGGASPRDEQFF. CDR3 nucleotides: TGCAGCGGGGGGGCTAGCCCTAGGGATGAGCAGTTCTTC. J is TRBJ2-1 and V is TRBV29-1; TRBD1 or TRBD2 may be the D gene (6 bases each). V lost 7 bases to trimming and J lost 8 bases, with 18 bases between them. In germline, CDR1 is SQVTM, CDR2 ANQGSEA. The CDR3 sequence is 13 residues long.

The V gene is TRBV2, the J gene TRBJ2-1; possibly TRBD1 or TRBD2 for D (5 bases each). Matching the DNA end better, TRBJ2-7 makes the J call doubtful. Germline V gene lookup returns CDR1 SNHLY and CDR2 FYNNEI. The CDR3 spans 14 residues. The CDR3 DNA follows: TGTGCCAGCACCTACTCATCGGGGCCAGGCGAGCAGTACTTC. It yields the protein CASTYSSGPGEQYF.

This clonotype was counted only a few times. The rearrangement uses TRBV20-1 and TRBJ1-1; D is ambiguous. CDR1 is DFQATT, CDR2 SNEGSKA, per germline (reference sequence). Between the trimmed V and J ends, which lost 0 bases and 1 base, there was a span of 9 bases. This CDR3 region has 14 residues. The chain's CDR3 is CSARDPGRNTEAFF. The CDR3 DNA follows: TGCAGTGCTAGAGATCCCGGGAGGAACACTGAAGCTTTCTTT.

Comments on this clonotype: A read error may produce the germline difference seen at one junction end. The chain has TRBV2 and TRBJ1-1, with TRBD1 as a possible D gene (6 bases). From germline, CDR1 is SNHLY and CDR2 FYNNEI. The CDR3 sequence is 15 residues long. The CDR3 spells CASTTYRDPNTEAFF. CDR3 in DNA: TGCGCCAGCACTACCTACAGGGACCCGAACACTGAAGCTTTCTTT.

The J gene is TRBJ2-7, the V gene TRBV18; 9 nucleotides match TRBD1. V lost 3 bases to trimming and J lost 12 bases; unmatched junction nucleotides: 12. Germline lookup yields CDR1 KGHSH and CDR2 LQKENI. The CDR3 covers 14 residues. DNA of the CDR3: TGTGCCAGCTCACCCGGGACAGGGTCAATTTCGCTGTACTTC. It encodes CASSPGTGSISLYF.

The chain uses TRBV5-1 and TRBJ2-1; 16 bases map to TRBD2. Germline lookup yields CDR1 SGHRS and CDR2 YFSETQ. CDR3 length: 16 residues. V shed 3 bases, J shed 6 bases, and the junction held 3 bases outside the gene matches. This CDR3 reads CASSWGLAGGLNEQFF. The CDR3 region has the DNA TGCGCCAGCAGCTGGGGACTAGCGGGGGGGCTCAATGAGCAGTTCTTC.

The chain joins TRBV7-6 to TRBJ2-1; 8 bases line up with TRBD1. Per the germline V gene, CDR1 is SGHVS and CDR2 is FNYEAQ. The CDR3 runs 17 residues. J lost 4 bases, V lost 4 bases, and 12 bases had no gene match. The CDR3, as DNA: TGTGCCAGCAGCTCTAGGTTCCGGGACAGGAAATACAATGAGCAGTTCTTC. It encodes CASSSRFRDRKYNEQFF.

The genes are TRBV5-1 and TRBJ2-7; perhaps TRBD2 as D (6 bases). V lost 3 bases to trimming and J lost 1 base, with 14 bases between them. This CDR3 has 15 residues. Per germline, CDR1 SGHRS and CDR2 YFSETQ. CDR3 protein: CASSSNSGSSYEQYF. For the CDR3, the DNA is TGCGCCAGCAGCTCCAACAGCGGGTCGTCCTACGAGCAGTACTTC.

The chain recombines TRBV6-1 with TRBJ2-7, with TRBD1 identical over 7 bases. From germline, CDR1 is MNHNS and CDR2 SASEGT. J was trimmed by 3 bases and V by 6 bases; bases with no gene match: 8. This CDR3 comprises 14 residues. The DNA for the CDR3 is TGTGCCAGCAGGCCGGGACAGTCCATCTACGAGCAGTACTTC. Translated, it gives CASRPGQSIYEQYF.

This chain connects TRBV25-1 to TRBJ2-7; D possibly uses TRBD1 or TRBD2 (5 bases each). Trimming removed 3 bases from V and 9 bases from J, with 15 bases in between. The CDR3 is 13 residues long. The germline CDR1 and CDR2 sequences are MGHDK and SYGVNS. In DNA, the CDR3 is TGTGCCAGCAGTGATGGGGGACGGGGTGTGCAGTACTTC. Protein sequence: CASSDGGRGVQYF.

The rearrangement joins TRBV6-5 to TRBJ2-7, with 11 bases fitting TRBD2. Trimming at V came to 6 bases and at J to 0 bases, leaving 7 bases not matched to a gene. Looked up from germline, CDR1 is MNHEY and CDR2 is SVGAGI. This CDR3 is 16 amino acids long. CDR3 nucleotide sequence: TGTGCCAGCAGCTCCCTACTAGCGGGGGCCTCCTACGAGCAGTACTTC. It codes for CASSSLLAGASYEQYF.

The V gene is TRBV2, the J gene TRBJ2-4, with TRBD2 matching over 10 bases. With V trimmed by 8 bases and J by 0 bases, 16 bases remained unmatched. The CDR3 has 19 amino acids. The germline gives CDR1 SNHLY, CDR2 FYNNEI. CDR3 nucleotide sequence: TGTGCCAGCCGAGTGGGGCCACTAGCGGGGTGGGAAGCCAAAAACATTCAGTACTTC. Translated: CASRVGPLAGWEAKNIQYF.